The 2 T cell receptor beta chains below all came from one sample that was sequenced in a study of cytotoxic CD8 clonotypes in ibrutinib-treated CLL. Assay: immunoSEQ multiplex PCR; the TCRdb copy retains only in-frame clones and omits some. The sample holds 150,000 or so clones, approximately 80% seen once. This specimen was PBMCs, taken after 24 months of ibrutinib treatment. These receptors were obtained from a human donor with chronic lymphocytic leukemia.

The rearrangement links TRBV5-1 to TRBJ2-2, with D perhaps TRBD2 (5 bases). CDR1 and CDR2 from the germline V gene are SGHRS and YFSETQ. V dropped 3 bases and J dropped 0 bases, with 15 bases sitting between them. The CDR3 loop spans 17 amino acids. The CDR3: CASSSRADLTNTGELFF. In DNA, the CDR3 is TGCGCCAGCAGCTCGCGGGCTGACCTAACGAACACCGGGGAGCTGTTTTTT.

The rearrangement links TRBV2 to TRBJ1-1; 11 positions agree with TRBD1. V gave up 6 bases and J gave up 4 bases; unmatched junction bases: 7. The length of the CDR3 is 15 residues. Germline CDR1 SNHLY, CDR2 FYNNEI. The CDR3 sequence: CASRGQGVRGTEAFF. For the CDR3, the DNA is TGTGCCAGCAGGGGACAGGGGGTTCGTGGCACTGAAGCTTTCTTT.